The subject of this entry is one T cell receptor (beta chain). This entry belongs to a study of blood T cell repertoires in COVID-19. V lost 5 bases, J lost 3 bases, and 11 bases lay in between. CDR3 length: 13 residues. Method: immunoSEQ multiplex PCR; TCRdb's copy keeps in-frame clones and lacks some. The sample holds fewer than 300,000 clones; 70% to 80% are singletons and the top ten take around 3.4%. The rearrangement uses TRBV12-3 or TRBV12-4 and TRBJ2-7; D is undetermined. Sequencing was performed on peripheral blood. The receptor was isolated from a woman older than 75 with acute or convalescent COVID-19. The DNA for the CDR3 is TGTGCCAGCAGTCCACCCCACAGCTACGAGCAGTACTTC. Protein sequence: CASSPPHSYEQYF.